This record covers a single TCR beta chain. Its specificity is unknown. Blood was drawn once from each donor into heparinised tubes. The draws averaged about 0.12 L. This sample was taken from a study of beta chain features in type 1 diabetes. About the study: Age and gender were similar between patients and healthy donors, as were cell yields. Study results and limitations: Patients with Type 1 diabetes showed moderately but significantly shorter TCRB CDR3s in all four CD4+ subsets.

Per germline, CDR1 SGHTA and CDR2 FQGNSA. The J segment lost 7 bases and the V segment lost 5 bases, leaving 7 bases of the junction unmatched. The CDR3 contains 13 residues. Every isolated RNA sample was fully reverse transcribed, so sequencing captured expressed TCRB transcripts. The table came from immunoSEQ multiplex PCR; TCRdb's copy has only in-frame clones and leaves some out. The repertoire includes approximately 260,000 clones, about a fifth of them detected once, and 0.028% sits in the top ten. This chain uses TRBV7-2 with TRBJ2-7; 8 bases are a match to TRBD1. The clonotype was recovered from a woman between 40 and 55 years old with type 1 diabetes. Material: naive CD4+ T cells from blood. Written as DNA, the CDR3 is TGTGCCAGCAGCGCCCAGGGGGCGGGGGAGCAGTACTTC. Its translation: CASSAQGAGEQYF.